These T cell receptor beta chains were read from a single sample in a study of CD8 T cells in ankylosing spondylitis. One entry per CDR3 protein, called by TCRdb with MiXCR from the 5' RACE reads. Of approximately 92,000 distinct CDR3 sequences listed, roughly 8.8% are singletons. Sequencing input: blood, either unsorted or a sorted T cell fraction (not recorded which). The receptor set was obtained from a male donor with ankylosing spondylitis or in good health (not recorded which). The CDR3 runs from the conserved cysteine through the conserved F or W. A D gene is named only where the DNA matches it firmly. Clone size is shown for a subset of rows, as once, few, many or a class of expanded clone.

abundance	d_gene	j_gene	v_gene	CDR3nt	CDR3aa
few	NA	TRBJ1-3	TRBV7-2	TGTGCCAGCAGCTCCTGGTCCGGTGGTGGAAACACCATATATTTT	CASSSWSGGGNTIYF
many	NA	TRBJ1-1	TRBV18	TGTGCCAGCTCAACCGGGGGTGGGGACACTGAAGCTTTCTTT	CASSTGGGDTEAFF
many	NA	TRBJ2-3	TRBV4-1	TGCGCCAGCAGCCACCCATCCAACGCGGGACGCACAGATACGCAGTATTTT	CASSHPSNAGRTDTQYF
many	TRBD1	TRBJ1-4	TRBV20-1	TGCAGTGCTCACGCAGGGGGAAATGAAAAACTGTTTTTT	CSAHAGGNEKLFF
many	TRBD2	TRBJ2-3	TRBV20-1	TGCAGTGCTACAAGAAGACTAGCGTCAAGGCTTAATACGCAGTATTTT	CSATRRLASRLNTQYF
many	NA	TRBJ2-3	TRBV27	TGTGCCAGCAGCCAAGCTCCAGATACGCAGTATTTT	CASSQAPDTQYF
many	NA	TRBJ2-2	TRBV9	TGTGCCAGCTCTGGGACAATGAACACCGGGGAGCTGTTTTTT	CASSGTMNTGELFF
many	TRBD2	TRBJ2-7	TRBV4-1	TGCGCCAGCAGCCAAAAGGGAGAAGCGGGGTTCGCCTACGAGCAGTACTTC	CASSQKGEAGFAYEQYF
few	TRBD1	TRBJ2-1	TRBV30	TGTGCCTGGAGTGGGACAGGATACAATGAGCAGTTCTTC	CAWSGTGYNEQFF
many	TRBD1	TRBJ2-7	TRBV27	TGTGCCAGCAGTTTGGGACAGGGTGGGAACGAGCAGTACTTC	CASSLGQGGNEQYF
few	NA	TRBJ2-1	TRBV19	TGTGCCAGTAAGGGGGGTCGTGAGCAGTTCTTC	CASKGGREQFF
many	NA	TRBJ1-5	TRBV4-2	TGTGCCAGCAGCCAAGTGTCCCGGACTGAAAATCAGCCCCAGCATTTT	CASSQVSRTENQPQHF
many	NA	TRBJ2-7	TRBV5-4	TGTGCCAGCAGCTCGACAGTTAACCCCTCCTACGAGCAGTACTTC	CASSSTVNPSYEQYF
many	TRBD1	TRBJ1-6	TRBV12-3/TRBV12-4	TGTGCCAGCAGTGGTCAGGGGGCAATGGCACCCCTCCACTTT	CASSGQGAMAPLHF
many	TRBD2	TRBJ2-3	TRBV14	TGTGCCAGCAGCTTGACTAGCTTTGGAGATACGCAGTATTTT	CASSLTSFGDTQYF
many	TRBD2	TRBJ2-5	TRBV11-3	TGTGCCAGCAGTCTAGCCGGGGGGGACCAGTACTTC	CASSLAGGDQYF
many	NA	TRBJ1-3	TRBV12-3/TRBV12-4	TGTGCCAGCAGTGAAACAGGAGGTGGAAACACCATATATTTT	CASSETGGGNTIYF
many	NA	TRBJ1-3	TRBV7-3	TGTGCCAGCAGCTCGACAGAAGGAAACACCATATATTTT	CASSSTEGNTIYF
many	NA	TRBJ1-5	TRBV20-1	TGCAGTGCTCCTACCAGAGGGCCGGGAGTACGCAATCAGCCCCAGCATTTT	CSAPTRGPGVRNQPQHF
many	NA	TRBJ1-6	TRBV20-1	TGCAGTGCTAGAGACAGGTCTTCACCCCTCCACTTT	CSARDRSSPLHF
many	TRBD2	TRBJ2-1	TRBV12-3/TRBV12-4	TGTGCCAGCAGAAGCAGAGCGGGGGGGCCAGGTGAGCAGTTCTTC	CASRSRAGGPGEQFF
few	NA	TRBJ2-1	TRBV29-1	TGCAGCGTAAAGGGGGCATTTCAGCGGGGAGAACCCCAGGAGCAGTTCTTC	CSVKGAFQRGEPQEQFF
many	NA	TRBJ2-6	TRBV9	TGTGCCAGCAGCGAGTCCCCATCGGAGGCCAACGTCCTGACTTTC	CASSESPSEANVLTF
NA	NA	TRBJ2-5	TRBV15	TGTGCCACCAGCAGAGATAGCGACAAAGAGACCCAGTACTTC	CATSRDSDKETQYF
few	NA	TRBJ2-3	TRBV9	TGTGCCAGCAGCACTCCTACAGGTTACACAGATACGCAGTATTTT	CASSTPTGYTDTQYF
many	NA	TRBJ2-6	TRBV7-3	TGTGCCAGCAGCTTACAGGGACCGGTCCGTGGGGCCAACGTCCTGACTTTC	CASSLQGPVRGANVLTF
many	NA	TRBJ2-5	TRBV9	TGTGCCAGCAGCGTAGGCATTGACAGGCCTCGGGAGACCCAGTACTTC	CASSVGIDRPRETQYF
many	NA	TRBJ1-5	TRBV9	TGTGCCAGCAGCGTAGGCAGCAATCAGCCCCAGCATTTT	CASSVGSNQPQHF
NA	NA	TRBJ1-5	TRBV20-1	TGCTGTGCTAGAGATTGGCGAGGGGTCGGAACCGATCAGCCCCAGCATTTT	CCARDWRGVGTDQPQHF
many	NA	TRBJ2-4	TRBV12-3/TRBV12-4	TGTGCCAGCAGTAGAACAGGGATAGCCAAAAACATTCAGTACTTC	CASSRTGIAKNIQYF
many	TRBD2	TRBJ2-7	TRBV3-1	TGTGCCAGCAGCCGCAATAGCGGGTCCATGAGGTACGAGCAGTACTTC	CASSRNSGSMRYEQYF
many	TRBD2	TRBJ2-1	TRBV6-4	TGTGCCAGCAGTGACTCGGGGACTAGCGGATACAATGAGCAGTTCTTC	CASSDSGTSGYNEQFF
NA	NA	TRBJ1-1	TRBV7-8	TGTGCCAGCAGCCTTCCTCGGGGGGGCACTGAAGCTTTCTTT	CASSLPRGGTEAFF
many	TRBD1	TRBJ2-7	TRBV20-1	TGCAGTGCTCCCCGGACAGGGGGCAGAGAGCAGTACTTC	CSAPRTGGREQYF
many	TRBD1	TRBJ2-7	TRBV7-6	TGTGCCAGCAGCTCCTCAACAGGGGCATCCTACGAGCAGTACTTC	CASSSSTGASYEQYF
few	NA	TRBJ2-3	TRBV7-6	TGTGCCAGCAGCTTAGTAGGGGCAGGGTACACAGATACGCAGTATTTT	CASSLVGAGYTDTQYF
many	NA	TRBJ2-7	TRBV21-1	TGTGCCAGCATCGCTCTGTTTTTCGGGACAGCCTTCCACGAGCAGTACTTC	CASIALFFGTAFHEQYF
many	TRBD1	TRBJ1-1	TRBV6-1	TGTGCCAGCAGTCCGGACAGGGGGTCGACTGAAGCTTTCTTT	CASSPDRGSTEAFF
many	NA	TRBJ1-2	TRBV20-1	TGCAGTTCAAAAACGTTGAACTATGGCTACACCTTC	CSSKTLNYGYTF
many	TRBD2	TRBJ2-1	TRBV7-3	TGTGCCAGCAGCGGGACCGGGACTAGCTCTCACAATGAGCAGTTCTTC	CASSGTGTSSHNEQFF
many	NA	TRBJ2-5	TRBV7-9	TGTGCCAGCAGCTTACCAGGGGTGCGACAAGAGACCCAGTACTTC	CASSLPGVRQETQYF
many	NA	TRBJ2-1	TRBV4-2	TGTGCCAGCAGCCAAGATATGAGGTCCAATGAGCAGTTCTTC	CASSQDMRSNEQFF
many	NA	TRBJ2-2	TRBV10-3	TGTGCCATCAAAGGTCGACTGCAAGACACCGGGGAGCTGTTTTTT	CAIKGRLQDTGELFF
many	TRBD2	TRBJ2-1	TRBV5-1	TGCGCCAGCAGCTACGCGGGGGGCGATTACAATGAGCAGTTCTTC	CASSYAGGDYNEQFF
NA	NA	TRBJ1-1	TRBV7-2	TGTGCCAGCAGCGCAGCCGGGAGCCCTTGGACTGAAGCTTTCTTT	CASSAAGSPWTEAFF
many	NA	TRBJ2-3	TRBV29-1	TGCAGCGTTGACCCCGGGGCCCCGGAAAGCACAGATACGCAGTATTTT	CSVDPGAPESTDTQYF
many	TRBD1	TRBJ1-2	TRBV2	TGTGCCAGGGGGAGTGGGACAGGGGTAAACTATGGCTACACCTTC	CARGSGTGVNYGYTF
NA	NA	TRBJ1-1	TRBV18	TGTGCCAGCTCACCACCGTCCAGGAGGGGCACTGAAGCTTTCTTT	CASSPPSRRGTEAFF
NA	TRBD1	TRBJ2-5	TRBV9	TGTGCCAGCAGCCCTACCGGGACAGTAGGTTTGGAGACCCAGTACTTC	CASSPTGTVGLETQYF